One T cell receptor (beta chain) is described in this entry. At one end, the junction sequence differs from germline, possibly due to a read error. The CDR3 loop spans 14 amino acids. Together with a sample-barcoded 5' primer, a J-beta primer mix was included in a second PCR lasting roughly 6 to 12 cycles. TCRdb re-called the 5' RACE reads with MiXCR, one entry per CDR3 protein. The table records hundreds of thousands of distinct CDR3 sequences, around 25% of them present only once. The data stem from a study of blood T cells in healthy people across ages. These same data were also listed under a study on T cells of mothers and their children. That paper notes: Samples came from a few healthy Caucasian mothers and their six children.

The rearrangement uses TRBV12-3 or TRBV12-4 and TRBJ2-3; 8 nucleotides match TRBD2. Sequencing was carried out using blood. The source of this sequence is a boy younger than 18 in good health. This CDR3 reads CASRLAGTTDTQYF. CDR3 nucleotide sequence: TGTGCCAGCAGATTAGCGGGAACCACAGATACGCAGTATTTT.